The 8 T cell receptor beta chains given below trace back to one sample, sequenced in a study of T cell responses to AZD1222 COVID-19 vaccine. TCRdb's table, derived via immunoSEQ multiplex PCR, lists solely in-frame clones and lacks some. The sample includes 86,000 or so clones, approximately 89% of them seen just once. The source was peripheral blood, collected on day 0 of AZD1222 vaccination. Receptors were obtained from an adult in good health.

The chain links TRBV5-4 to TRBJ1-1, with 9 nucleotides matching TRBD1. V shed 2 bases, J shed 4 bases, and the junction held 3 bases outside the gene matches. CDR1 is SGHNT and CDR2 is YYREEE in the germline V gene (reference sequence). The CDR3 is 14 amino acids. DNA of the CDR3: TGTGCCAGCAGCTTAGGACAGGGGTCCACTGAAGCTTTCTTT. As protein: CASSLGQGSTEAFF.

A single count supports this clone. The rearrangement uses TRBV27 and TRBJ1-2; a weak D match, TRBD1 (5 bases). V lost 0 bases to trimming and J lost 8 bases, with 10 bases between them. Germline lookup yields CDR1 MNHEY and CDR2 SMNVEV (reference sequence). The CDR3 consists of 13 residues. The chain's CDR3 is CASSLSQGGGYTF. CDR3 sequence (DNA): TGTGCCAGCAGTTTATCGCAGGGCGGGGGCTACACCTTC.

The chain combines TRBV5-1 with TRBJ2-2; 9 nucleotides align to TRBD2. Per the germline V gene, CDR1 is SGHRS and CDR2 is YFSETQ. This CDR3 is 15 amino acids long. The ends lost 4 bases at V and 6 bases at J; junction bases unmatched: 7. The CDR3 loop reads CASSVSGRESGELFF. CDR3 DNA sequence: TGCGCCAGCAGCGTTAGCGGGAGAGAGTCCGGGGAGCTGTTTTTT.

V is TRBV4-3 and J is TRBJ1-3; a weak D match, TRBD1 (6 bases). Trimming stripped 1 base from V and 2 bases from J, with 9 bases between. The CDR3 totals 15 residues. Germline lookup yields CDR1 LGHNA and CDR2 YSLEER. The CDR3 loop is CASSQVGGTGNTIYF. The CDR3 bases are TGCGCCAGCAGCCAAGTGGGGGGCACTGGAAACACCATATATTTT.

The J gene is TRBJ1-6, the V gene TRBV3-1 (or the pseudogene TRBV3-2); 7 bases match TRBD1. J lost 10 bases, V lost 4 bases, and 16 bases had no gene match. Germline CDR1 is LGHDT and CDR2 is YNNKEL (reference sequence). This CDR3 has 17 residues. The CDR3 loop is CASSRTPDRVGRSPLHF. Here the CDR3 DNA reads TGTGCCAGCAGCCGGACCCCCGACAGGGTTGGGAGATCACCCCTCCACTTT.

The V call is TRBV30, the J call TRBJ1-5, with D unresolved. Between the trimmed V and J ends, which lost 0 bases and 2 bases, there was a span of 8 bases. The CDR3 length is 14 residues. CDR1 and CDR2 (germline): GTSNPN, SVGIG (reference sequence). The CDR3 loop reads CAWSVKGGNQPQHF. For the CDR3, the DNA is TGTGCCTGGAGTGTTAAGGGAGGCAATCAGCCCCAGCATTTT.

The rearrangement uses TRBV2 and TRBJ2-7, with TRBD1 as a possible D gene (6 bases). The V gene's germline CDR1 is SNHLY and CDR2 FYNNEI. V lost 7 bases, J lost 2 bases, and 18 bases lay in between. The CDR3 has 15 amino acids. CDR3 coding DNA: TGTGCCAGCACCAGAAGCGAGGACAGCCCCTACGAGCAGTACTTC. Protein sequence: CASTRSEDSPYEQYF.

This clone has just a few counts. The rearrangement joins TRBV27 to TRBJ2-7; 7 nucleotides line up with TRBD2. Germline CDR1 MNHEY, CDR2 SMNVEV (reference sequence). Unmatched junction bases numbered 5, after V lost 7 bases and J lost 2 bases. The CDR3 runs 13 residues. As DNA, the CDR3 is TGTGCCAGCACCCCCGCGGGAGCCTACGAGCAGTACTTC. The encoded protein is CASTPAGAYEQYF.